A selection of T cell receptor beta chains follows, all from one sample in a study of cytomegalovirus exposure and HLA in healthy donors. Here immunoSEQ multiplex PCR was the method, and the copy in TCRdb shows in-frame clones only, minus some. The profile shows about 130,000 clones, roughly 74% of them singletons. What was sequenced was PBMCs. The receptors stem from a woman between 50 and 59 years old in good health and CMV-seropositive. Each CDR3 is given with its conserved first and last residue. D genes are given only for firm matches. A clone size is listed for some rows: how often the clone was seen (once, few, many), or a class if it is expanded.

V,D,J,size,CDR3,DNA
TRBV9,TRBD2,TRBJ2-3,-,CASSVSGGGTDTQYF,TGTGCCAGCAGCGTTAGCGGGGGGGGCACAGATACGCAGTATTTT
TRBV9,-,TRBJ1-3,-,CASSVEGGNTIYF,TGTGCCAGCAGCGTAGAGGGGGGAAACACCATATATTTT
TRBV6-1,-,TRBJ1-6,-,CASKESSYNSPLHF,TGTGCCAGCAAGGAGAGCTCCTATAATTCACCCCTCCACTTT
TRBV11-3,-,TRBJ2-3,few,CASRGADTQYF,TGTGCCAGCAGGGGAGCAGATACGCAGTATTTT
TRBV6-6,-,TRBJ2-6,-,CASSRVPISGANVLTF,TGTGCCAGCTCCCGGGTCCCTATCTCTGGGGCCAACGTCCTGACTTTC
TRBV29-1,-,TRBJ2-4,-,CSVFSIAKNIQYF,TGCAGCGTGTTCAGTATAGCCAAAAACATTCAGTACTTC
TRBV10-3,-,TRBJ2-7,-,CAIRFSYEQYF,TGTGCCATCAGGTTCTCCTACGAGCAGTACTTC
TRBV6-6,TRBD2,TRBJ2-1,once,CASSYSGLAGNEQFF,TGTGCCAGCAGTTACTCGGGACTAGCGGGAAATGAGCAGTTCTTC
TRBV19,TRBD2,TRBJ2-1,-,CASSRTGLAGGSSYNEQFF,TGTGCCAGTAGTAGGACAGGACTAGCGGGGGGCAGCTCCTACAATGAGCAGTTCTTC
TRBV14,-,TRBJ2-2,-,CASSQGGTGELFF,TGTGCCAGCAGCCAAGGCGGTACCGGGGAGCTGTTTTTT
TRBV19,TRBD2,TRBJ2-2,-,CASSPGLVDTGELFF,TGTGCCAGTAGTCCGGGACTAGTCGACACCGGGGAGCTGTTTTTT
TRBV7-9,-,TRBJ2-2,-,CASTTSNTGELFF,TGTGCCAGCACCACATCGAACACCGGGGAGCTGTTTTTT
TRBV19,-,TRBJ2-7,-,CASSIIGPGEQYF,TGTGCCAGTAGTATCATCGGCCCCGGGGAGCAGTACTTC
TRBV18,TRBD1,TRBJ2-5,few,CASSPPTGRETQYF,TGTGCCAGCTCACCACCGACAGGGCGAGAGACCCAGTACTTC